Detailed here is one T cell receptor (beta chain). These data come from a study of shared clonotypes between healthy human individuals. Study context: Participating donors consisted of two women and a few men aged 18 to 49.

The naive CD8 population came from CD45RO-negative cells selected for CCR7, without terminally differentiated effector memory CD45RA+ cells. None of the donors, who were healthy HIV-negative adults, had recently had acute infections or vaccinations. Profiling relied on immunoSEQ multiplex PCR, and the TCRdb table lists in-frame clones only, not all of them. The sample carries hundreds of thousands of clones, 95% to 98% recorded once. Germline V gene lookup returns CDR1 MDHEN and CDR2 SYDVKM. This CDR3 has 15 amino acids. Deletions cut 5 bases from V and 2 bases from J, with 12 bases between. The sequence came from a man aged 25 to 45 in good health. V is TRBV28 and J is TRBJ2-2; the D is unclear. Source material: naive CD8+ T cells sorted from blood. The CDR3 loop is CASSAPRTNTGELFF. The CDR3 bases are TGTGCCAGCAGTGCCCCCCGAACTAACACCGGGGAGCTGTTTTTT.